This TCR beta chain derives from a study of beta chain features in type 1 diabetes listed by TCRdb under 2018. With respect to the entire study: No differences in mean age, gender distribution, total cell number or subset yield were found between patients and healthy donors. The study compared the TCRB repertoires of sorted circulating CD4+ T cell subsets in recently diagnosed type 1 diabetes patients with those in matched healthy donors. Whereas all 30 or so donors provided naive and central memory subsets, regulatory and stem cell-like memory subsets were isolated from just 8 patients and roughly eight healthy donors. Across all samples, 107,917,701 sorted cells were examined, and cell number per subset correlated strongly with RNA yield. The study at large found these results: Only small numbers of individuals were included in the HLA sub-analyses, which left unresolved whether HLA type had any influence on TCRB rearrangement. Shorter templates might have been favored by PCR, but patient and control samples were amplified and corrected together, so both groups would have been affected equally by any skew. A moderate but significant shortening of TCRB CDR3 length was observed in type 1 diabetes patients in all four CD4+ subsets. At VDJ recombination sites, type 1 diabetes patients had fewer insertions and more deleted nucleotides, which implies abnormalities in thymic rearrangement. Naive, central memory and regulatory TCRB repertoires appeared to be more similar among patients than among healthy donors. Because cDNA was sequenced instead of genomic DNA, activated cells with high expression could be over-represented, although the groups did not differ in activation or CD3 levels.

Each donor gave one peripheral blood draw, averaging approximately 110 mL, which was collected into heparinised tubes. Using a panel that included CD45RO, CCR7, CD25, CD127, CD95 and CD27, naive, central memory, regulatory and stem cell-like memory CD4+ T cells were sorted on a BD FACSAria II. Purity was above 95% for every sorted population. Right away, PBMCs were isolated by Lymphoprep density gradient centrifugation and were stained directly, with no culture step. Samples were stained and sorted in pairs, with one healthy donor and one patient per experiment, so that batch effects were minimized. Trimming removed 2 bases from V and 5 bases from J; the gene matches leave 1 base unexplained. From cysteine to phenylalanine, the CDR3 is 15 amino acids long. Only the CDR3 part of the read is kept: 45 bases, read in frame from the first base. CDR1 KGHSH and CDR2 LQKENI are derived from the germline V gene.

On this clone itself: No cognate antigen has been identified for it. The input lacks base qualities; no much larger clone sits a single base away.

The High Capacity cDNA Reverse Transcription Kit was used to reverse transcribe all of the isolated RNA, meaning that expressed TCRB transcripts were what got sequenced. Naive, central memory and regulatory T cell samples underwent deep immunoSEQ sequencing, averaging around 3.7 million total reads per sample. After sorted cells were lysed in RLT buffer, RNA was extracted with DNase-treated RNeasy Micro or Mini kits, with the choice depending on cell number. To prevent cross-contamination, each cell subset was processed individually, whereas patient and healthy donor samples were processed jointly. The immunoSEQ multiplex PCR was used to amplify TCRB sequences from cDNA, yielding 87-bp fragments that span the CDR3 region. Sequencing of the amplicons was performed on the Illumina HiSeq platform. In the original analysis: Synthetic template baselines were used to correct PCR bias computationally, reads within Hamming distance 2 were collapsed together, and singletons that could not be merged were discarded. Reads were aligned to IMGT to assign V, D and J genes, CDR3 length, and insertions or deletions at six rearrangement sites. Within each subset, clonotype counts were normalized to sorted cell number, after which true diversity and Gini coefficients were computed with the tcR R package. The overlap coefficient, calculated on TCRB nucleotide sequences, was used to quantify repertoire sharing. As a proxy for the pre-selection repertoire, out-of-frame TCRB sequences from naive cells were analyzed. This is the immuneACCESS table as TCRdb keeps it, with only in-frame sequences that have V and J called. A part of the clones is gone; compared with another copy, unresolved V genes explain less than half, and the rest is unexplained. V and J calls and clone size are as listed in that table; D and trimming were resolved from the DNA. Present in this sample are 400,000 to 500,000 clones, about 15% of which were seen just once. The ten top clones hold roughly 0.04% of the sample.

Material for sequencing was naive CD4+ T cells from blood. Interpreted using the paper, the cell subset or site label stands for: true naive CD4+ T cells. The V and J genes are TRBV18 and TRBJ2-1, with TRBD2 identical over 12 junction bases. This receptor was obtained from a man aged 25 to 40 in good health. The bases read TGTGCCAGCTCACCAAGGACTAGCGGGGACAATGAGCAGTTCTTC. The encoded protein is CASSPRTSGDNEQFF.